A selection of T cell receptor beta chains follows, all from one sample in a study of blood T cells in healthy people across ages. TCRdb reprocessed the 5' RACE reads via MiXCR and lists one record per CDR3 protein. The sample consists of approximately 600,000 distinct CDR3 sequences, under 70% of them appearing once. Sequencing input: blood. These receptors were obtained from a man in his 60s in good health. CDR3s include the opening cysteine and the closing phenylalanine or tryptophan. The D gene is left open where the match is weak. Clone size is given for some rows only: seen once, a few or many times, or a class if the clone is expanded.

>few|TRBJ2-7|TRBD2|TRBV7-2
TGTGCCAGCAGCCCCCGGACTAGCTTTGAGCAGTACTTC
CASSPRTSFEQYF
>-|TRBJ1-5|-|TRBV5-6
TGTGCCAGCAGCTTGGGTCTTCAGCCCCAGCATTTT
CASSLGLQPQHF
>-|TRBJ1-6|-|TRBV25-1
TGTGCCAGCTCTTCGAACAGGGTCGACTATAATTCACCCCTCCACTTT
CASSSNRVDYNSPLHF
>-|TRBJ1-2|-|TRBV2
TGTGCCAGCACCCGAAGAGTTACTGGCTACACCTTC
CASTRRVTGYTF
>-|TRBJ2-3|TRBD1|TRBV5-6
TGTGCCAGCAGCACCGGGACAGGGACCCTAGTTGGGACAGATACGCAGTATTTT
CASSTGTGTLVGTDTQYF
>few|TRBJ2-1|TRBD1|TRBV6-5
TGTGCCAGCAGTTATTGGACAGGGACCCTTGGCAATGAGCAGTTCTTC
CASSYWTGTLGNEQFF
>few|TRBJ2-5|TRBD2|TRBV20-1
TGCAGTGCTCCTCCAGTAGCGGGGGGCCGAGAGACCCAGTACTTC
CSAPPVAGGRETQYF
>-|TRBJ2-5|-|TRBV10-1
TGCGCCAGCAGTGAGTCGGGACGCTACAAGCAGTACTTC
CASSESGRYKQYF
>-|TRBJ2-7|-|TRBV3-1
TGTGCCAGCAGCCTTAGGCCGGGGTACGAGCAGTACTTC
CASSLRPGYEQYF
>-|TRBJ2-3|TRBD1|TRBV6-1
TGTGCAAGCCACAGGGGAACGGAAGATACGCAGTATTTT
CASHRGTEDTQYF
>once|TRBJ2-5|-|TRBV7-2
TGTGCCAGCAGCCCGGACTATAGGGGGGAGACCCTGTACTTC
CASSPDYRGETLYF
>-|TRBJ2-3|-|TRBV5-6
TGTGCCAGCAGCCCCGCCACGGCAGATACGCAGTATTTT
CASSPATADTQYF
>-|TRBJ2-2|TRBD1|TRBV24-1
TGTGCCACCAGTGAGGGACAGCCCACCGGGGAGCTGTTTTTT
CATSEGQPTGELFF
>few|TRBJ2-5|TRBD2|TRBV7-2
TGTGCCAGCAGCCGCAGACTAGCGGGGACTCAAGAGACCCAGTACTTC
CASSRRLAGTQETQYF
>-|TRBJ2-1|-|TRBV18
TGTGCCAGCTCACCCCGGGACCACTACAATGAGCAGTTCTTC
CASSPRDHYNEQFF
>few|TRBJ2-7|-|TRBV6-6
TGTGCCAGCAGGCCCAACCGGGACACCAGCTACGAGCAGTACTTC
CASRPNRDTSYEQYF
>-|TRBJ1-6|-|TRBV2
TGTGCCAGCAGTGGGACAGAGGGTAGTTCACCCCTCCACTTT
CASSGTEGSSPLHF